Listed below are T cell receptor beta chains from one sample, sequenced in a study of shared clonotypes between healthy human individuals. Only in-frame clones appear in the TCRdb table, and some are missing; sequencing was by immunoSEQ multiplex PCR. The table records nearly 2 million clones, about 95% of them present only once. Input material: naive CD8+ T cells sorted from blood. The receptor source for this set is a man younger than 35 in good health. The CDR3 runs from the conserved cysteine through the conserved F or W. The D gene is left open where the match is weak. A clone size is listed for some rows: how often the clone was seen (once, few, many), or a class if it is expanded.

clone size: NA; J gene: TRBJ2-7; D gene: NA; V gene: TRBV30; CDR3 protein: CAWSVGSLSYEQYF; CDR3 DNA: TGTGCCTGGAGTGTAGGCTCCCTGTCCTACGAGCAGTACTTC
clone size: NA; J gene: TRBJ2-7; D gene: NA; V gene: TRBV27; CDR3 protein: CASSLSGGTYEQYF; CDR3 DNA: TGTGCCAGCAGTTTATCAGGGGGTACCTACGAGCAGTACTTC
clone size: NA; J gene: TRBJ2-1; D gene: NA; V gene: TRBV30; CDR3 protein: CASLWVADYNEQFF; CDR3 DNA: TGTGCCAGCCTCTGGGTAGCGGATTACAATGAGCAGTTCTTC
clone size: once; J gene: TRBJ2-1; D gene: NA; V gene: TRBV9; CDR3 protein: CASSVVTQQAYNEQFF; CDR3 DNA: TGTGCCAGCAGCGTAGTCACTCAGCAGGCCTACAATGAGCAGTTCTTC
clone size: NA; J gene: TRBJ2-3; D gene: NA; V gene: TRBV19; CDR3 protein: CASSMGYSDTDTQYF; CDR3 DNA: TGTGCCAGTAGTATGGGGTACAGTGACACAGATACGCAGTATTTT
clone size: NA; J gene: TRBJ2-7; D gene: NA; V gene: TRBV5-1; CDR3 protein: CASSRGSYEQYF; CDR3 DNA: TGCGCCAGCAGCAGAGGGAGCTACGAGCAGTACTTC
clone size: NA; J gene: TRBJ2-7; D gene: NA; V gene: TRBV2; CDR3 protein: CASGTYEQYF; CDR3 DNA: TGTGCCAGCGGTACCTACGAGCAGTACTTC
clone size: NA; J gene: TRBJ2-3; D gene: NA; V gene: TRBV5-1; CDR3 protein: CASSLEGGQRGDTQYF; CDR3 DNA: TGCGCCAGCAGCTTGGAGGGGGGACAGCGAGGTGATACGCAGTATTTT
clone size: NA; J gene: TRBJ2-1; D gene: NA; V gene: TRBV13; CDR3 protein: CASRDRWGADEQFF; CDR3 DNA: TGTGCCAGCAGGGACCGATGGGGGGCCGATGAGCAGTTCTTC
clone size: NA; J gene: TRBJ2-5; D gene: TRBD2; V gene: TRBV27; CDR3 protein: CASSLGLAGGEEETQYF; CDR3 DNA: TGTGCCAGCAGTTTGGGACTAGCGGGAGGGGAGGAAGAGACCCAGTACTTC
clone size: NA; J gene: TRBJ2-3; D gene: TRBD2; V gene: TRBV7-9; CDR3 protein: CASSLVREKVDTQYF; CDR3 DNA: TGTGCCAGCAGCTTAGTGCGGGAGAAGGTAGATACGCAGTATTTT
clone size: once; J gene: TRBJ1-1; D gene: NA; V gene: TRBV30; CDR3 protein: CAWSVPEVDTEAFF; CDR3 DNA: TGTGCCTGGAGTGTACCGGAAGTGGACACTGAAGCTTTCTTT